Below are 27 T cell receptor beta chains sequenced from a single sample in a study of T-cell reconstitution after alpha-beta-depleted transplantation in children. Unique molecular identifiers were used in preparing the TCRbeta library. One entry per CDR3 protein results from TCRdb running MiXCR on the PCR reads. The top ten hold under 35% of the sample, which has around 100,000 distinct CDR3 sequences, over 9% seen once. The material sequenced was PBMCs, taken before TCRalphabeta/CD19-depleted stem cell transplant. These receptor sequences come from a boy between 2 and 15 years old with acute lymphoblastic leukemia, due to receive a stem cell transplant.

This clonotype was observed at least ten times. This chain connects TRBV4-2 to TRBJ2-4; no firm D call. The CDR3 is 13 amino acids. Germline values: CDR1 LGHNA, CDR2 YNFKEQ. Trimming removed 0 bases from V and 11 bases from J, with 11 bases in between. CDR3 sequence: CASSQDTYGVQYF. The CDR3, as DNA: TGTGCCAGCAGCCAAGATACTTATGGGGTTCAGTACTTC.

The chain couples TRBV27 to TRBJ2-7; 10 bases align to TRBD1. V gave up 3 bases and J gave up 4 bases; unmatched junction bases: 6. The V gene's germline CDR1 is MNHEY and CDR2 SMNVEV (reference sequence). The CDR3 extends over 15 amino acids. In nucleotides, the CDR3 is TGTGCCAGCAGTTTCGGGACAGGGGCCTCGTACGAGCAGTACTTC. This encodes CASSFGTGASYEQYF.

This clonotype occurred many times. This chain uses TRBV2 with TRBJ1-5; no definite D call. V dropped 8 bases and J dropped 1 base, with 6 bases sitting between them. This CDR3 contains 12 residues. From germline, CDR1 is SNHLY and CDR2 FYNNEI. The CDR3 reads CASCVSNQPQHF. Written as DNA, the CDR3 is TGTGCCAGCTGTGTGAGCAATCAGCCCCAGCATTTT.

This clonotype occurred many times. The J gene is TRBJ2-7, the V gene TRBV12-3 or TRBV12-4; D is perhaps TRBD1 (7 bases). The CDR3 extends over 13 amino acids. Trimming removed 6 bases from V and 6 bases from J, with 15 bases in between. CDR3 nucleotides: TGTGCCAGCAGCCTGGACAGGAGGGGCGAGCAGTACTTC. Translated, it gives CASSLDRRGEQYF.

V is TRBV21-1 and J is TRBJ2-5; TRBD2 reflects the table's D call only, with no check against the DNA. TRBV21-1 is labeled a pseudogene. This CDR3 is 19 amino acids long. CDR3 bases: TGTGCCAGCAGCTCCTTTTCGAGTCTAGCGGGAGGGCCGTTGGAGACCCAGTACTTC. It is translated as CASSSFSSLAGGPLETQYF.

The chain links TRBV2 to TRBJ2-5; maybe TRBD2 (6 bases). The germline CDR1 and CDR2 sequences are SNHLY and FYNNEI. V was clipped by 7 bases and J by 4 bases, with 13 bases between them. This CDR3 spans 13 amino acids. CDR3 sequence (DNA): TGTGCCAGCACCCCCGGGGGTGGAGAGACCCAGTACTTC. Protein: CASTPGGGETQYF.

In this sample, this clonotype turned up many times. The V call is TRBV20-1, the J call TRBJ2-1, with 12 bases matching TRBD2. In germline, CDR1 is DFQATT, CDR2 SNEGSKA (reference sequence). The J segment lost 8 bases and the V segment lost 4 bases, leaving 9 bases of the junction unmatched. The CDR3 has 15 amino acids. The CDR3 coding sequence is TGCAGTGCTATACGAAGGGGACTAGCGGGTGATGAGCAGTTCTTC. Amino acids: CSAIRRGLAGDEQFF.

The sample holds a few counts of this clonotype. CDR3 residues: CATTDRDYQPQHF. CDR3 DNA sequence: TGTGCCACTACCGACAGGGACTATCAGCCCCAGCATTTT. The chain has TRBV28 and TRBJ1-5; the match to TRBD1 covers 7 bases. J was trimmed by 5 bases and V by 10 bases; bases with no gene match: 8. Germline V gene lookup returns CDR1 MDHEN and CDR2 SYDVKM. The CDR3 runs 13 residues. The entire variable domain, with the rest obtained from reference TRBV28 and TRBJ1-5, is as follows: DVKVTQSSRYLVKRTGEKVFLECVQDMDHENMFWYRQDPGLGLRLIYFSYDVKMKEKGDIPEGYSVSREKKERFSLILESASTNQTSMYLCATTDRDYQPQHFGDGTRLSIL.

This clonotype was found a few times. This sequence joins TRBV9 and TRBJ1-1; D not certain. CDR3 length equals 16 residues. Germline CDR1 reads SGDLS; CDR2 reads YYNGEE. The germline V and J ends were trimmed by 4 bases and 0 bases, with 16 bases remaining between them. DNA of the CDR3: TGTGCCAGCAGCCCACAAACAGTGGGAGTGAACACTGAAGCTTTCTTT. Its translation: CASSPQTVGVNTEAFF.

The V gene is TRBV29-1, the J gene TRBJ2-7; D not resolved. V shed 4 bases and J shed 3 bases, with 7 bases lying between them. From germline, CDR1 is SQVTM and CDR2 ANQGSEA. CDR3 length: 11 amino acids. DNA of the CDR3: TGCAGCGTTGGACACCACTACGAGCAGTACTTC. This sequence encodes CSVGHHYEQYF.

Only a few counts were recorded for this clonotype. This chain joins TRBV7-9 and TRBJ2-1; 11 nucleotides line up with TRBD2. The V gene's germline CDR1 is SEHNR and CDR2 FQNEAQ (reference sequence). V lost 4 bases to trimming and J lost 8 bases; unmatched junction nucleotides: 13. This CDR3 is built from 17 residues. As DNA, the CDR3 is TGTGCCAGCAGCTCTCGCGGTGTAGCGGGAGGGGGGCATGAGCAGTTCTTC. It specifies CASSSRGVAGGGHEQFF.

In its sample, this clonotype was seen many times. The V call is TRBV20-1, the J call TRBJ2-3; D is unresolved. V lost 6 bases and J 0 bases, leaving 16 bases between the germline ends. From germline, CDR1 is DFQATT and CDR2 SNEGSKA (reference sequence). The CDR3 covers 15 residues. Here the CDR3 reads CSAEPGDLSTDTQYF. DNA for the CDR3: TGCAGTGCCGAGCCAGGCGACTTGAGCACAGATACGCAGTATTTT.

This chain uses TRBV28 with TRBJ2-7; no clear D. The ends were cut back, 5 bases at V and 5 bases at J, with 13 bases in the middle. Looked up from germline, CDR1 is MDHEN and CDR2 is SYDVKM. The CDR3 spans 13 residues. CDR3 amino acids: CASSPIPVDEQYF. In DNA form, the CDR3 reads TGTGCCAGCAGTCCTATCCCGGTCGACGAGCAGTACTTC.

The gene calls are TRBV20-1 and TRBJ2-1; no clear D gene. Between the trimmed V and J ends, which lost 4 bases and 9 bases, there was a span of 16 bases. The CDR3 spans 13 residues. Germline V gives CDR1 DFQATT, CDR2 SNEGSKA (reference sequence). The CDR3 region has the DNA TGCAGTGCTAAGGATATCGTCAAGGGTGAGCAGTTCTTC. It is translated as CSAKDIVKGEQFF.

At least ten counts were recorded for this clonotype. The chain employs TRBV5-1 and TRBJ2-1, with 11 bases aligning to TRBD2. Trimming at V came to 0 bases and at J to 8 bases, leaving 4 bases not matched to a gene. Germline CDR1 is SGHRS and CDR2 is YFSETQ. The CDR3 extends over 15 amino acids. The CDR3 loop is CASSLVAGGTHEQFF. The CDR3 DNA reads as TGCGCCAGCAGCTTGGTAGCGGGAGGGACTCATGAGCAGTTCTTC.

This chain's CDR3 is CASSLGETGTRYEQYF. The CDR3 DNA follows: TGTGCCAGCAGCTTAGGAGAGACAGGGACCCGCTACGAGCAGTACTTC. This sequence joins TRBV11-2 and TRBJ2-7; 7 bases match TRBD1. Per germline, CDR1 SGHAT and CDR2 FQNNGV. V was clipped by 1 base and J by 3 bases; unmatched bases: 9. The CDR3 consists of 16 residues.

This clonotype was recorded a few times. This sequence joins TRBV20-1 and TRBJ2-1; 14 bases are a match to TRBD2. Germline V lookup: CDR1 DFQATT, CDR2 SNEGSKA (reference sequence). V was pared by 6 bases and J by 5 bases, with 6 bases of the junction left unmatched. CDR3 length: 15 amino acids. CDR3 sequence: CSAPRGLAGDNEQFF. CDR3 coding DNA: TGCAGTGCGCCGCGGGGACTAGCGGGGGACAATGAGCAGTTCTTC.

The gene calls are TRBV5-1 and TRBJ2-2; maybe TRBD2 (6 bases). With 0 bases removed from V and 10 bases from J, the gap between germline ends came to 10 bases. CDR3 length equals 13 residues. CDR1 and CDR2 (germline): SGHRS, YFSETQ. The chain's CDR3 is CASSLAGLLELFF. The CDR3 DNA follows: TGCGCCAGCAGCTTGGCGGGACTCTTGGAGCTGTTTTTT.

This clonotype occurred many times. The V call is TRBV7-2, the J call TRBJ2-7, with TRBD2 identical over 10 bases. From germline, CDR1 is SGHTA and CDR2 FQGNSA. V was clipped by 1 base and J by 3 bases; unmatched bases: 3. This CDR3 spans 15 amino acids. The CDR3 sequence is CASSLVASGSYEQYF. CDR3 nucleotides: TGTGCCAGCAGCTTAGTGGCTAGCGGGAGCTACGAGCAGTACTTC.

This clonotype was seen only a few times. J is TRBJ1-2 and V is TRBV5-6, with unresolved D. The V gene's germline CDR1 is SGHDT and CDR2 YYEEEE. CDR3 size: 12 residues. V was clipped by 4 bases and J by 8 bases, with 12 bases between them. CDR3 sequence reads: CASSPRSRGYTF. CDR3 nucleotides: TGTGCCAGCAGCCCGCGGTCGAGGGGCTACACCTTC. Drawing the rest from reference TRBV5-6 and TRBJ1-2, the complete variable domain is DAGVTQSPTHLIKTRGQQVTLRCSPKSGHDTVSWYQQALGQGPQFIFQYYEEEERQRGNFPDRFSGHQFPNYSSELNVNALLLGDSALYLCASSPRSRGYTFGSGTRLTVV.

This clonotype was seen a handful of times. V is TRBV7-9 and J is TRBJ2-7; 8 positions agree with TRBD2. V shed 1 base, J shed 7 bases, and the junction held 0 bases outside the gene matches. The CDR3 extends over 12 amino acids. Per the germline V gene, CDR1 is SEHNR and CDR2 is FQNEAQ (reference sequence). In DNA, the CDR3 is TGTGCCAGCAGCTTAGGACTAGCGGAGCAGTACTTC. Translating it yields CASSLGLAEQYF.

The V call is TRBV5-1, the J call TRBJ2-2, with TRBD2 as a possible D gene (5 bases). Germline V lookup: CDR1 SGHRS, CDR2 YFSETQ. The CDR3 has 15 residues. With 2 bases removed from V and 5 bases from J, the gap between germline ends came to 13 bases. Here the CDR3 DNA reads TGCGCCAGCAGCTTAGAGGGATTAGGGACCGGGGAGCTGTTTTTT. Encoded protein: CASSLEGLGTGELFF.

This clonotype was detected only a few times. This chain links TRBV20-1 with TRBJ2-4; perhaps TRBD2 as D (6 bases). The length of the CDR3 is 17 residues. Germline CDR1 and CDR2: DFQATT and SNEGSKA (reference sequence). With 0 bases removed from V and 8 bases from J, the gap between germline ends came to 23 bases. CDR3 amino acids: CSARDLGTRAGGDIQYF. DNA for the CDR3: TGCAGTGCTAGAGATCTCGGTACGAGAGCGGGCGGGGACATTCAGTACTTC.

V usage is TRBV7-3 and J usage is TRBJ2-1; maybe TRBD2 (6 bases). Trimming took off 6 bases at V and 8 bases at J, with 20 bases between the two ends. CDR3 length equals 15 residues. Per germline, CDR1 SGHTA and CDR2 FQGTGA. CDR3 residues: CASSPGGSKDDEQFF. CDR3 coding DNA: TGTGCCAGCAGTCCTGGGGGGAGTAAGGACGATGAGCAGTTCTTC.

This CDR3 is CASSEWTSGTIRNEQFF. Written as DNA, the CDR3 is TGCGCCAGCAGTGAGTGGACTAGCGGGACCATCCGCAATGAGCAGTTCTTC. This chain joins TRBV10-2 and TRBJ2-1; 12 bases fit TRBD2. V dropped 1 base and J dropped 6; count of bases not matched to a gene: 7. The CDR3 consists of 17 residues. CDR1 and CDR2 from the germline V gene are WSHSY and SAAADI.

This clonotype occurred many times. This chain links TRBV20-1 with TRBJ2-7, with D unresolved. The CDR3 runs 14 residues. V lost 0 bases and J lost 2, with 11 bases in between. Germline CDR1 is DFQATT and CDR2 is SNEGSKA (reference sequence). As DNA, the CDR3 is TGCAGTGCTAGAGATGGCGTCAGAGCCTACGAGCAGTACTTC. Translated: CSARDGVRAYEQYF.

CDR3 nucleotides: TGTGCCAGCGGCGGGAGCGAAAGGGGCAATCAGCCCCAGCATTTT. This gives the protein CASGGSERGNQPQHF. The chain is built from TRBV6-1 and TRBJ1-5, with unresolved D. The germline CDR1 and CDR2 sequences are MNHNS and SASEGT. V dropped 8 bases and J dropped 2 bases, with 16 bases sitting between them. The CDR3 length is 15 residues.